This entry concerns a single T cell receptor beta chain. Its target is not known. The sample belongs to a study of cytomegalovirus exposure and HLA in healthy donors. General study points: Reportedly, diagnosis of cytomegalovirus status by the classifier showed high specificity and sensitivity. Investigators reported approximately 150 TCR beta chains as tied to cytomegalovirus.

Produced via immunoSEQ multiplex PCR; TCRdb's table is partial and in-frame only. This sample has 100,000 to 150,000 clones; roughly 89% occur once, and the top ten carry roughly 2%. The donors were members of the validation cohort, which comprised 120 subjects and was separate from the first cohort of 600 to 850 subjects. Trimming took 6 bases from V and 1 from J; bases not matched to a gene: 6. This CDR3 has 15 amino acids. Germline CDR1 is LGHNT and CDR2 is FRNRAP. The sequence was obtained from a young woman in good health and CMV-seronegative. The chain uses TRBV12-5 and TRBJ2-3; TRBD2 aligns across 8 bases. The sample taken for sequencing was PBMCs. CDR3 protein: CASGLSGSGTDTQYF. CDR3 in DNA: TGTGCTAGTGGCCTAAGCGGGAGCGGCACAGATACGCAGTATTTT.